Below are 2 T cell receptor beta chains sequenced from a single sample in a study of blood T cell repertoires in COVID-19. Libraries were prepared by immunoSEQ multiplex PCR; TCRdb keeps only in-frame clonotypes and omits some of them. This sample has approximately 200,000 clones, with approximately 90% found just once. Sequenced input: peripheral blood. All receptors derive from a man in his 70s with active or convalescent COVID-19.

The chain joins TRBV7-9 to TRBJ1-2; D uncertain. With 1 base removed from V and 3 bases from J, the gap between germline ends came to 12 bases. CDR3 length: 15 residues. The germline V gene encodes CDR1 SEHNR and CDR2 FQNEAQ (reference sequence). CDR3 nucleotides: TGTGCCAGCAGCTTAGGTCCAGAACCCCACTATGGCTACACCTTC. Its translation: CASSLGPEPHYGYTF. Full variable domain (missing parts from reference TRBV7-9 and TRBJ1-2): DTGVSQNPRHKITKRGQNVTFRCDPISEHNRLYWYRQTLGQGPEFLTYFQNEAQLEKSRLLSDRFSAERPKGSFSTLEIQRTEQGDSAMYLCASSLGPEPHYGYTFGSGTRLTVV.

J is TRBJ2-2 and V is TRBV5-4; perhaps TRBD1 as D (6 bases). Trimming took off 8 bases at V and 3 bases at J, with 23 bases between the two ends. Germline-derived CDR1 and CDR2 are SGHNT and YYREEE (reference sequence). The CDR3 length is 17 residues. The CDR3 protein is CASKKGAQGTYTGELFF. For the CDR3, the DNA is TGTGCCAGTAAAAAGGGAGCCCAGGGGACCTACACCGGGGAGCTGTTTTTT.